These T cell receptor beta chains were read from a single sample in a study of T-cell reconstitution after alpha-beta-depleted transplantation in children. Via MiXCR, TCRdb re-called the PCR reads, giving one row per CDR3 protein. Of 240,000 or so distinct CDR3 sequences in the sample, under 9.5% are singletons; the top ten hold 6.3%. The starting material was PBMCs, mostly from graft donor cells, obtained 180 days after TCRalphabeta/CD19-depleted stem cell transplant. The source of these receptors is a male patient aged 10 to 17 who had a stem cell transplant for acute lymphoblastic leukemia, so the T cells may come from the graft donor. Each CDR3 is given without its conserved first and last residue. The order of the fields is J gene, CDR3 length, V gene, CDR3 protein.

TRBJ2-7 | 13 | TRBV3-1 | ASSQGQGPSYEQY
TRBJ1-5 | 12 | TRBV6-1 | ASSGHYSNQPQH
TRBJ2-7 | 12 | TRBV9 | ASSVGLFDYEQY
TRBJ2-1 | 14 | TRBV28 | ASRSDFLSSYNEQF
TRBJ2-2 | 13 | TRBV19 | ASSYVLRGTGELF
TRBJ2-7 | 12 | TRBV27 | ASSPRDLTYEQY
TRBJ2-1 | 13 | TRBV25-1 | ASSEFKGQSNEQF
TRBJ2-1 | 12 | TRBV20-1 | SAYSGRFYNEQF
TRBJ1-1 | 13 | TRBV5-1 | ASSTQTGGETEAF
TRBJ1-5 | 14 | TRBV12-3/TRBV12-4 | ASSLKGRGSNQPQH
TRBJ2-3 | 15 | TRBV12-3/TRBV12-4 | ASSVLAGGPGIDTQY
TRBJ2-6 | 14 | TRBV5-1 | ASSLELGSGANVLT
TRBJ1-5 | 13 | TRBV5-1 | ASSFLSGGNQPQH
TRBJ2-2 | 13 | TRBV6-1 | ASSPDRVTTGELF
TRBJ2-5 | 11 | TRBV20-1 | SAPTSGGQTQY
TRBJ1-5 | 12 | TRBV20-1 | SALQTGPNQPQH
TRBJ2-3 | 12 | TRBV28 | ASSSTQSTDTQY
TRBJ1-1 | 11 | TRBV7-9 | ASSSGTNFEAF
TRBJ2-7 | 11 | TRBV7-8 | ASSSTLRGEQY
TRBJ1-1 | 10 | TRBV28 | ASWERDTEAF
TRBJ1-1 | 14 | TRBV2 | ASPLRGAHKNTEAF
TRBJ2-1 | 16 | TRBV15 | ATSRDSLAGLSYNEQF
TRBJ2-5 | 12 | TRBV9 | ASSWGLAEETQY
TRBJ2-5 | 9 | TRBV20-1 | SASYKETQY
TRBJ2-7 | 12 | TRBV5-1 | ASSLAWGSYEQY
TRBJ1-1 | 13 | TRBV6-2/TRBV6-3 | ASRYTGTQKGEAF
TRBJ2-5 | 12 | TRBV7-9 | ASNSIQGRETQY
TRBJ1-2 | 13 | TRBV20-1 | SARQTPTGRGGYT
TRBJ1-5 | 12 | TRBV14 | ASSQPTSNQPQH
TRBJ2-2 | 15 | TRBV11-2 | ASISRSREAFTGELF
TRBJ1-6 | 12 | TRBV7-9 | ASSVTGAGSPLH
TRBJ2-6 | 15 | TRBV7-9 | ASSPLDRTSGANVLT
TRBJ2-7 | 10 | TRBV4-2 | ASSQTGNEQY
TRBJ1-5 | 12 | TRBV28 | ASSFVGSNQPQH
TRBJ1-3 | 13 | TRBV7-7 | ASSLEPGTGNTIY
TRBJ2-2 | 11 | TRBV11-2 | ASSFRETGELF
TRBJ1-5 | 12 | TRBV5-6 | ASSLTGGSQPQH
TRBJ1-6 | 14 | TRBV3-1 | ASSQGEDRANSPLH
TRBJ2-1 | 13 | TRBV5-1 | ASSLTSGSYNEQF
TRBJ1-2 | 11 | TRBV5-1 | ASSHGQGNGYT
TRBJ2-5 | 14 | TRBV10-3 | AISRTGQGQGETQY
TRBJ2-2 | 12 | TRBV12-3/TRBV12-4 | ASSLSVNTGELF
TRBJ2-7 | 12 | TRBV6-1 | ASSETVGLYEQY
TRBJ1-1 | 14 | TRBV3-1 | ASSQDDYTGGTEAF
TRBJ1-2 | 11 | TRBV7-9 | ARGQGGSYGYT
TRBJ2-5 | 12 | TRBV7-9 | ASSSRDRQETQY
TRBJ2-7 | 13 | TRBV5-1 | ASSSARDGSYEQY